This T cell receptor beta chain was sequenced during a study of identical twins. CDR1 and CDR2 (germline): SGDLS, YYNGEE. The CDR3 sequence is 16 residues long. J lost 3 bases, V lost 0 bases, and 5 bases had no gene match. TCRdb analysed the 5' RACE reads with MiXCR anew, one entry per CDR3 protein. Of fewer than 650,000 distinct CDR3 sequences detected, about 7.1% appear once; the ten largest clones hold 1.5% to 2%. Study observations and caveats: With abundant cord blood beta clonotypes, insertions were fewer; memory repertoires showed no such pattern. Modelling underestimated the level of out-of-frame TCR alpha sharing observed in monozygotic twins.

This clonotype was observed at least ten times. The antigen is not known. This sample was shared with a second study, whose subject was yellow fever vaccine responses in identical twins.

Sequenced: PBMCs. V gene TRBV9 combines with J gene TRBJ2-3, with TRBD2 identical over 9 bases. The clonotype was recovered from a woman between 18 and 30 years old in good health. In DNA form, the CDR3 reads TGTGCCAGCAGCGTAGCGGTAGCGGGAGTAACAGATACGCAGTATTTT. It specifies CASSVAVAGVTDTQYF.